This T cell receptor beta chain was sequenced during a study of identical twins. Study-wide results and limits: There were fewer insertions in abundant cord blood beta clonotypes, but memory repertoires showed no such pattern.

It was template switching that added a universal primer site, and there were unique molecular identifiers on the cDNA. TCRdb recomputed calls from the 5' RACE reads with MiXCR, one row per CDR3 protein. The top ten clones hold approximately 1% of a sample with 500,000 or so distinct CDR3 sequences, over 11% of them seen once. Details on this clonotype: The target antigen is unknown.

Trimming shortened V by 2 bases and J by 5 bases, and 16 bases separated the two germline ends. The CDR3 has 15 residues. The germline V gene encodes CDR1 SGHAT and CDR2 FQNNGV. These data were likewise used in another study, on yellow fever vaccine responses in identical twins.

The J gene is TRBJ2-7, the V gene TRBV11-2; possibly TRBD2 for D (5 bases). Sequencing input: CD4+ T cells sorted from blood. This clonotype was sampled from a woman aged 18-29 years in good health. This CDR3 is CASSLRGSSPDEQYF. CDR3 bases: TGTGCCAGCAGCTTACGAGGGTCCTCGCCTGACGAGCAGTACTTC.